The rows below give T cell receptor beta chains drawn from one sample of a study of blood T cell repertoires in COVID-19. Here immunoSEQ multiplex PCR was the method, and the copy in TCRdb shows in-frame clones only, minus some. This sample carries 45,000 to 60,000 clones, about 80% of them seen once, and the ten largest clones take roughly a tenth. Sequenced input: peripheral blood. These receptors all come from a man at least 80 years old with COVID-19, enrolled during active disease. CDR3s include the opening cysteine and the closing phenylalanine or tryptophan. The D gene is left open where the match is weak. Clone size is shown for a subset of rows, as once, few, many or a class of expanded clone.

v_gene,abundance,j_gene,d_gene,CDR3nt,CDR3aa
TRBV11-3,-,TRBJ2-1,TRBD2,TGTGCCAGCAGCCGGAGGGATGGGACTAGCGGGGACAATGAGCAGTTCTTC,CASSRRDGTSGDNEQFF
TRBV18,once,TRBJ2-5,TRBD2,TGTGCCAGCTCACCCCCGGGACTAGCGGAAGAGACCCAGTACTTC,CASSPPGLAEETQYF
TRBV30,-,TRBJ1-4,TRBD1,TGTGCCTGGGGGACAGGGGAGATGGTTAGTGAAAAACTGTTTTTT,CAWGTGEMVSEKLFF
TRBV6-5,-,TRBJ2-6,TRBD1,TGTGCCAGCAGGCTCAGGGGGTCTGGGGCCAACGTCCTGACTTTC,CASRLRGSGANVLTF
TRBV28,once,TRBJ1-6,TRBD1,TGTGCCAGCAGTCGGACAGGGCTGAATTCACCCCTCCACTTT,CASSRTGLNSPLHF
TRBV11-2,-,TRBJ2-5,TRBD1,TGTGCCAGCAGCTTAGTAGGCCAGGGGGAAGTCGAGACCCAGTACTTC,CASSLVGQGEVETQYF
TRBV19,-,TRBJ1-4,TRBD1,TGTGCCAGTAGTATAGATCGAGACAGGGGAGAAAAACTGTTTTTT,CASSIDRDRGEKLFF
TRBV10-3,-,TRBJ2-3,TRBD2,TGTGCCATCAGCTCTGGGCGGGAGGCCGATACGCAGTATTTT,CAISSGREADTQYF
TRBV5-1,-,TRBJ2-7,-,TGCGCCAGCAGCTTGGAACTTCCGGGTGAGCAGTACTTC,CASSLELPGEQYF
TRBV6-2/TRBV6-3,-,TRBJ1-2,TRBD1,TGTGCCAGCAGTTCTCCCTTTGGACAGGGGGCTGGCTACACCTTC,CASSSPFGQGAGYTF
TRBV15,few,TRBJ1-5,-,TGTGCCACCAGCAGAGTTCGGGGGGGAGTAAGCAATCAGCCCCAGCATTTT,CATSRVRGGVSNQPQHF
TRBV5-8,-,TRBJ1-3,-,TGTGCCAGCAGCTTGGAGGGACTGTCGAACTCTGGAAACACCATATATTTT,CASSLEGLSNSGNTIYF
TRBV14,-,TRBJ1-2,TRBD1,TGTGCCAGCAGCCTCGGGACAGGGGCGACCTATGGCTACACCTTC,CASSLGTGATYGYTF
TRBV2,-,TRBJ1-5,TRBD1,TGTGCCAGCAGTCCGGGACAGGGTTATCAGCCCCAGCATTTT,CASSPGQGYQPQHF
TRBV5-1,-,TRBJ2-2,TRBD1,TGCGCCAGCAGCTCACAGGGGGCAAACGGGGAGCTGTTTTTT,CASSSQGANGELFF
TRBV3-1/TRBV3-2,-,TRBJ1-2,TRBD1,TGTGCCAGCAGCCAAGATCAGGGGGAAGGCTATGGCTACACCTTC,CASSQDQGEGYGYTF
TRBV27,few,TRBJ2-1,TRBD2,TGTGCCAGCGCCCGCGGGGGGCCCTCCTACAATGAGCAGTTCTTC,CASARGGPSYNEQFF
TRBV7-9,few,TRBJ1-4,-,TGTGCCAGCAGCTTGGGACTCCCCGGAGCTGAAAAACTGTTTTTT,CASSLGLPGAEKLFF
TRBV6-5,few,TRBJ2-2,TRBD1,TGTGCCAGCAGGGGGACAGCCGCGAACACCGGGGAGCTGTTTTTT,CASRGTAANTGELFF
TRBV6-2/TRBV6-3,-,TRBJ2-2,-,TGTGCCAGCAGTTATGGGGGGAGCCTCCGGGGGGAGCTGTTTTTT,CASSYGGSLRGELFF
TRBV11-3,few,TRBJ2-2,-,TGTGCCAGCAGCCCATTGGGGGCCGGTCCCGGGGAGCTGTTTTTT,CASSPLGAGPGELFF
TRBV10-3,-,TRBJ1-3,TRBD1,TGTGCCATCAGTGACAGGGGGCTTGGAAACACCATATATTTT,CAISDRGLGNTIYF
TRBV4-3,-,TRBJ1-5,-,TGCGCCAGCAGCCAAGGCGTGGTGGGCAATCAGCCCCAGCATTTT,CASSQGVVGNQPQHF
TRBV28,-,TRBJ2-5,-,TGTGCCAGCAGTCCCCCAGGGGATCAAGAGACCCAGTACTTC,CASSPPGDQETQYF
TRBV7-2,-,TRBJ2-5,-,TGTGCCAGCAGCCCGGAGTGGGAGACCCAGTACTTC,CASSPEWETQYF
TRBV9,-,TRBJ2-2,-,TGTGCCAGCAGCTATAACACCGGGGAGCTGTTTTTT,CASSYNTGELFF
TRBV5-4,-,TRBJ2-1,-,TGTGCCAGCAGCTTGGGCCAGGGCAATGAGCAGTTCTTC,CASSLGQGNEQFF
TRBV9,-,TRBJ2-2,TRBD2,TGTGCCAGCAGCCCCGAAGCGGGGGGGTACACCGGGGAGCTGTTTTTT,CASSPEAGGYTGELFF
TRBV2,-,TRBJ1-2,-,TGTGCCAGCAGTGAGGGTCAGCCCCAGGCTAACTATGGCTACACCTTC,CASSEGQPQANYGYTF
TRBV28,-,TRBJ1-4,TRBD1,TGTGCCAGCAGTTTTCAGGGGGCGAGGGGTAATGAAAAACTGTTTTTT,CASSFQGARGNEKLFF
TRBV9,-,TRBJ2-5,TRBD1,TGTGCCAGCAGCGTAAACGGAAGGGGGCGGGAGACCCAGTACTTC,CASSVNGRGRETQYF
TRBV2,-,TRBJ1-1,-,TGTGCCAGCAGTGTAGGGGTGGCTGAAGCTTTCTTT,CASSVGVAEAFF
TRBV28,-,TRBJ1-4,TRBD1,TGTGCCAGCAGTTTTCAGGCAGGGGGTAGCGAAAAACTGTTTTTT,CASSFQAGGSEKLFF
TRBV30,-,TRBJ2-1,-,TGTGCCGGAGCTAGCCGGGTCTCATACAATGAGCAGTTCTTC,CAGASRVSYNEQFF
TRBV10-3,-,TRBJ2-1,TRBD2,TGTGCCATCAGAACACGGGAAACGTCAAGCGGGGGGATACATGAGCAGTTCTTC,CAIRTRETSSGGIHEQFF
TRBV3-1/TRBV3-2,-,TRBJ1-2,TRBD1,TGTGCCAGCAGCCAAGATAGAGGACAGGCGTATGGCTACACCTTC,CASSQDRGQAYGYTF
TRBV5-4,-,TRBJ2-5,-,TGTGCCAGCAGCTTGGACGGCGGGGTACAAGAGACCCAGTACTTC,CASSLDGGVQETQYF
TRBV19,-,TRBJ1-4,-,TGTGCCAGTAGTATAGGTTGGGGAGCGTTGGATGAAAAACTGTTTTTT,CASSIGWGALDEKLFF
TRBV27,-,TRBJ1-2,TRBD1,TGTGCCAGCAGTGTAACCGGGACAGCTGGTGGGGGCTACACCTTC,CASSVTGTAGGGYTF
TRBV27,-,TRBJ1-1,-,TGTGCCAGCAGTTTAAAGCAGGGGATGAACACTGAAGCTTTCTTT,CASSLKQGMNTEAFF
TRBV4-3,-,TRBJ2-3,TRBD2,TGCGCCAGCAGCCGCGGGACTAGCGGACTCACAGATACGCAGTATTTT,CASSRGTSGLTDTQYF
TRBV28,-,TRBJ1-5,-,TGTGCCAGCAGTTTATTAGGGACAACTAGCAATCAGCCCCAGCATTTT,CASSLLGTTSNQPQHF
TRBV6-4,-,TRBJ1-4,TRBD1,TGTGCCAGCAGTGCCAACAGGGGGACTAATGAAAAACTGTTTTTT,CASSANRGTNEKLFF
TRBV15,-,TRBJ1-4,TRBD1,TGTGCCACCAGCAGAGGAAGGGGGACAGGGGATGAAAAACTGTTTTTT,CATSRGRGTGDEKLFF
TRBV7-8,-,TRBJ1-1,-,TGTGCCAGCAGCTTAGCCCCACCCGGGACTCGCACTGAAGCTTTCTTT,CASSLAPPGTRTEAFF
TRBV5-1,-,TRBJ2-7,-,TGCGCCAGCAGCCAAACAGGGCCCTACGAGCAGTACTTC,CASSQTGPYEQYF
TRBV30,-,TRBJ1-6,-,TGTGCCTGGAGGACATTTCTCGGGACTATGGATTCACCCCTCCACTTT,CAWRTFLGTMDSPLHF
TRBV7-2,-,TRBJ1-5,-,TGTGCCAGCAGCTCCGGACAGATTAATAGCAATCAGCCCCAGCATTTT,CASSSGQINSNQPQHF
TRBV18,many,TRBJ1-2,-,TGTGCCAGCAGAGACAACTCTCGTGACTATGGCTACACCTTC,CASRDNSRDYGYTF
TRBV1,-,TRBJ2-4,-,TGCACCAGCAGCCCCGAGAGAGCCAAAAACATTCAGTACTTC,CTSSPERAKNIQYF
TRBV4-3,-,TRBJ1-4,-,TGCGCCAGCAGCCAAGGTTCCAGGGTTAATGAAAAACTGTTTTTT,CASSQGSRVNEKLFF
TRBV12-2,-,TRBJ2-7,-,TGTGCAAGTCGCTTAGCCTCAGGGGTGGGAAGGTACGAGCAGTACTTC,CASRLASGVGRYEQYF
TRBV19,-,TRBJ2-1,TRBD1,TGTGCCAGTAGTATTTCCGGACAGGGGTACTACAATGAGCAGTTCTTC,CASSISGQGYYNEQFF
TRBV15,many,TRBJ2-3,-,TGTGCCACCAGCAGAGACCGCGGAGATACGCAGTATTTT,CATSRDRGDTQYF
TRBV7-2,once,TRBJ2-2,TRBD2,TGTGCCAGCAGCTCCGGGACTAGCGGGAGGTTAGCCGGGGAGCTGTTTTTT,CASSSGTSGRLAGELFF
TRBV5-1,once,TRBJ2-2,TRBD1,TGCGCCAGCTTCCGAGGACAGGGTGCCACCACCGGGGAGCTGTTTTTT,CASFRGQGATTGELFF
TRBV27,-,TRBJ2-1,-,TGTGCCAGCAGCCTAGGGGGGGATGAGCAGTTCTTC,CASSLGGDEQFF
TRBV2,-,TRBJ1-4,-,TGTGCCAGCAGTGAAAAGTCCAAACTTTATGAAAAACTGTTTTTT,CASSEKSKLYEKLFF
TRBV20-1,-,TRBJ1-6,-,TGCAGTGCCAGGTCCCATTCACCCCTCCACTTT,CSARSHSPLHF